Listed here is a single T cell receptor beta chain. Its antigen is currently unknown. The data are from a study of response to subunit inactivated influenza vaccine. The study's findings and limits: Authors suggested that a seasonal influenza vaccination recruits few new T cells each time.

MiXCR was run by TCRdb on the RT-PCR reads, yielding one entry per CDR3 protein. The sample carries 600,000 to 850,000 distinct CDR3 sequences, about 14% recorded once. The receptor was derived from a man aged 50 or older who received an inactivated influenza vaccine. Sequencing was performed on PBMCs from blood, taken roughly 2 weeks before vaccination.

In DNA form, the CDR3 reads TGTGCCTCCGACAGGGGATGGGACACTGAAGCTTTCTTT. This encodes CASDRGWDTEAFF. The chain uses TRBV30 and TRBJ1-1; 8 nucleotides line up with TRBD1. The CDR3 length is 13 residues. Germline CDR1 GTSNPN, CDR2 SVGIG (reference sequence). V lost 7 bases, J lost 3 bases, and 7 bases stayed unmatched.